Listed here is a single T cell receptor (beta chain). This clonotype showed up many times. There is no known antigen for this receptor. No quality values exist for individual bases; no much larger clone is one base distant. The sample belongs to a study of T cells in Graves' hyperthyroidism and ophthalmopathy (dated by TCRdb to about 2019). Regarding the research as a whole: Peripheral blood samples were taken at the time of initial diagnosis, prior to any treatment. The study also compared thyroid tissue and blood T-cell repertoires from roughly six Graves' hyperthyroidism patients. Prospective prediction of ophthalmopathy was tested in an independent validation cohort consisting of 18 to 20 hyperthyroidism patients and approximately 16 patients who later progressed to ophthalmopathy. After blood sampling, hyperthyroidism patients were treated with methimazole at a starting dose of 30 mg daily, and ophthalmopathy patients were treated with high-dose intravenous methylprednisolone. The paper describes TCR Vbeta CDR3 sequencing of 135 peripheral blood samples, made up of about 41 ophthalmopathy patients, 70 to 75 hyperthyroidism patients and 17 progressor patients. The 75 to 100 discovery patients were randomly split 7:3 into training and test sets. To identify TCR V-J signatures that set the groups apart, the researchers used a discovery cohort of 100 or so patients, made up of under 50 with Graves' ophthalmopathy and 55 to 65 with stable Graves' hyperthyroidism. On the study overall, not on this receptor specifically: During validation, the model predicted progression to ophthalmopathy a median of about 6.5 months ahead of onset, with 70.59% sensitivity and almost 75% specificity. No statistical method was used to set the sample size in advance, and investigators knew the group allocation. Ophthalmopathy was separated from stable hyperthyroidism by a 13 V-J signature model, with approximately 85% sensitivity and about 84% specificity obtained in cross-validation and 80%/75% obtained in testing. Most expanded thyroid clonotypes (frequency above 0.001) were also detected in blood, a finding suggesting that blood repertoires may reflect thyroid immune responses.

Amplification of TCR beta CDR3 regions was carried out from RNA transcripts. The first round of RT-PCR for the TCR CDR3 was performed with the HTBI primer set and the Qiagen OneStep RT-PCR kit. The libraries were constructed in a second round of multiplex PCR and then size-selected and purified. Paired-end sequencing of the libraries was performed with 100 bp reads on an Illumina HiSeq2000. Turning to the authors' computational methods: SOAPnuke was used to process the raw data, with reads discarded if the reads contained adapters or uncalled bases, had a mean Phred below 15, or lacked an exact constant-primer or identifier match. High-quality paired reads were merged with COPE v1.2.5, and unique nucleotide sequences were defined as clonotypes. MiTCR v1.1 was used to align the clonotypes against IMGT TRBV, TRBD and TRBJ reference segments. Only V-J combinations with frequency above 0.0001, covering about 99% of repertoires, were analysed. A TCS score was defined as the ratio between F50 (clonal expansion) and ExV (chaos), using BLOSUM62-based TCRdist between CDR3 peptides within each V-J. Welch's t-statistics and random forest reduced 450 to 600 V-J features to 10 to 15, which were used in a naive Bayes classifier (R e1071). TCRdb reran the public reads through fastp at Q25 and MiXCR, keeping productive beta chains. Rows are combined by CDR3 protein, so each entry shows the most common genes and DNA. These V and J calls originate from TCRdb's pipeline instead of the authors' own analysis. This sample comprises some 570,000 distinct CDR3 sequences, 12% to 15% of them detected only once. Around 7% of the sample is held by the ten biggest clonotypes.

In the ophthalmopathy patients, disease was moderately to severely active, with a Clinical Activity Score of 3 or more, a NOSPECS grade of 4 or more, and a duration of less than 3 months. Patients with uncontrolled infections, other autoimmune diseases, pregnancy or lactation were excluded. Diagnoses were based on clinical symptoms, serum thyroxine and TRAb, thyroid ultrasound and orbital computed tomography. PBMCs were isolated from 7.5 to 10 ml of fresh peripheral blood by Ficoll-Paque density gradient centrifugation. Total RNA was extracted with Trizol reagent, and quality was checked on an Agilent 2100 Bioanalyzer. Material: blood. The sequence was collected from a woman under 30 with Graves' ophthalmopathy.

This receptor has the CDR3 CASSTALTGGSDTQYF. Here is the DNA: TGTGCCAGTAGTACGGCCTTGACAGGGGGATCAGATACGCAGTATTTT. The rearrangement combines TRBV19 with TRBJ2-3; the junction holds 9 bases that match TRBD1. After removal of 4 bases from V and 4 bases from J, the junction retains 9 bases not matched to a gene. The CDR3, cysteine through phenylalanine, is 16 amino acids long. Only the CDR3 region is kept as DNA, spanning 48 bases read in frame from base 1. CDR1 LNHDA and CDR2 SQIVND are derived from the germline V gene (reference sequence).